This T cell receptor beta chain came from a study of identical twins. Whole-study findings and limits: Cord blood beta clonotypes present at high abundance carried fewer insertions; no such pattern appeared in memory repertoires.

A universal primer site was created by template switching, with the cDNA bearing unique molecular identifiers. TCRdb independently ran MiXCR on the 5' RACE reads; one entry per CDR3 protein. The sample carries around 200,000 distinct CDR3 sequences, approximately 9% recorded once. The length of the CDR3 is 13 residues. The V gene lost 6 bases and the J gene lost 4 bases, with 12 bases spanning the gap. Germline V gene sequence: CDR1 SNHLY, CDR2 FYNNEI. This clonotype was counted between two and nine times. The antigen is undetermined. The sample comprised memory (CD45RO+) T cells sorted from blood. The source of this sequence is a young woman in good health. The chain recombines TRBV2 with TRBJ1-1; D might be TRBD1 (5 bases). The CDR3 loop reads CASRQELGTEAFF. The CDR3 DNA follows: TGTGCCAGCAGACAGGAACTGGGCACTGAAGCTTTCTTT.